Listed below are T cell receptor beta chains from one sample, sequenced in a study of regulatory T cells in long-lasting Graves disease. TCRdb processed the multiplex PCR reads anew with MiXCR; each CDR3 protein has one entry. The sample records about 500,000 distinct CDR3 sequences, more than 10% being singletons. These data also formed part of another study, on T cells in Graves' hyperthyroidism and ophthalmopathy.

The sample consisted of peripheral blood mononuclear cells (PBMCs), taken at new diagnosis, from a patient treated with antithyroid drugs. The source is a woman aged 30 to 39 with Graves disease. CDR3s include the opening cysteine and the closing phenylalanine or tryptophan. A D gene is named only where the DNA matches it firmly. Rows give clone size only sometimes, using once, few, many, or a class for an expanded clone.

D,J,V,size,CDR3,DNA
NA,TRBJ2-2,TRBV15,many,CATSHPRSSAGELFF,TGTGCCACCAGCCATCCCCGGAGTAGCGCCGGGGAGCTGTTTTTT
TRBD2,TRBJ2-5,TRBV7-8,NA,CASSLNLAGQQETQYF,TGTGCCAGCAGCTTAAATCTAGCGGGACAACAAGAGACCCAGTACTTC
NA,TRBJ1-5,TRBV5-1,few,CASSLLAGSQPQHF,TGCGCCAGCAGCTTGTTGGCAGGGAGTCAGCCCCAGCATTTT
NA,TRBJ1-5,TRBV7-2,many,CASSLGRGRRNQPQHF,TGTGCCAGCAGCTTAGGGCGCGGGCGTCGGAATCAGCCCCAGCATTTT
TRBD1,TRBJ1-1,TRBV30,few,CAWSGRGNAEAFF,TGTGCCTGGAGTGGCAGGGGGAACGCTGAAGCTTTCTTT
NA,TRBJ2-4,TRBV4-2,few,CASSQDLAAVNIQYF,TGTGCCAGCAGCCAAGACCTGGCGGCAGTAAACATTCAGTACTTC
TRBD2,TRBJ2-3,TRBV28,many,CASSSSGRVNTDTQYF,TGTGCCAGCAGTTCCAGCGGGAGAGTCAACACAGATACGCAGTATTTT
TRBD1,TRBJ2-7,TRBV24-1,many,CATSDTGTASYEQYF,TGTGCCACCAGTGACACCGGGACAGCTTCCTACGAGCAGTACTTC
NA,TRBJ2-3,TRBV20-1,few,CSARDTWSRTDTQYF,TGCAGTGCTAGAGACACATGGAGCCGCACAGATACGCAGTATTTT
NA,TRBJ1-1,TRBV9,many,CASSGPTWGTEAFF,TGTGCCAGCAGCGGACCGACATGGGGAACTGAAGCTTTCTTT
NA,TRBJ1-5,TRBV19,NA,CASSILQSQPQHF,TGTGCCAGTAGTATACTCCAGTCCCAGCCCCAGCATTTT
NA,TRBJ2-7,TRBV28,few,CASSPTAPSNEQYF,TGTGCCAGCAGCCCCACGGCCCCCTCCAACGAGCAGTACTTC
NA,TRBJ2-7,TRBV19,many,CASSIDSEESSYEQYF,TGTGCCAGTAGTATAGATTCAGAGGAAAGCTCCTACGAGCAGTACTTC
NA,TRBJ1-3,TRBV18,NA,CASSLISGSSGNTIYF,TGTGCCAGCTCACTCATTTCAGGGAGCTCTGGAAACACCATATATTTT
TRBD2,TRBJ2-3,TRBV5-4,many,CASSLGAGVSTDTQYF,TGTGCCAGCAGCTTGGGGGCGGGAGTCAGCACAGATACGCAGTATTTT
TRBD1,TRBJ2-2,TRBV2,many,CASSARTGGTGELFF,TGTGCCAGCAGTGCCAGGACAGGAGGAACCGGGGAGCTGTTTTTT
NA,TRBJ1-2,TRBV6-1,many,CASRTGQNGYTF,TGTGCCAGCAGGACAGGACAGAATGGCTACACCTTC
NA,TRBJ1-5,TRBV24-1,NA,CATSDPRGDSNQPQHF,TGTGCCACCAGTGACCCCCGGGGGGATAGCAATCAGCCCCAGCATTTT
NA,TRBJ1-4,TRBV19,many,CASSPQGQKLFF,TGTGCCAGTAGCCCGCAGGGCCAAAAACTGTTTTTT
TRBD1,TRBJ2-1,TRBV6-2/TRBV6-3,NA,CASSFPGTGAYNEQFF,TGTGCCAGCAGTTTTCCCGGGACAGGGGCCTACAATGAGCAGTTCTTC
NA,TRBJ2-2,TRBV27,few,CASRITREPGTGELFF,TGTGCCAGCAGAATTACCAGGGAGCCCGGGACCGGGGAGCTGTTTTTT
TRBD1,TRBJ2-1,TRBV27,few,CASSLWGTGPYNEQFF,TGTGCCAGCAGTTTATGGGGGACAGGGCCCTACAATGAGCAGTTCTTC
TRBD1,TRBJ2-5,TRBV7-2,NA,CASSRQGFETQYF,TGTGCCAGCAGCCGACAGGGTTTCGAGACCCAGTACTTC
NA,TRBJ2-4,TRBV13,NA,CASSLGLGPFDPIAKNIQYF,TGTGCCAGCAGCTTAGGCCTAGGCCCCTTCGACCCTATTGCCAAAAACATTCAGTACTTC
TRBD2,TRBJ2-1,TRBV20-1,NA,CSAREKLAGIGNEQFF,TGCAGTGCTAGAGAAAAACTAGCGGGTATAGGGAATGAGCAGTTCTTC
NA,TRBJ2-5,TRBV2,many,CASMGAAQETQYF,TGTGCCAGCATGGGGGCAGCTCAAGAGACCCAGTACTTC
NA,TRBJ2-1,TRBV27,many,CASSLSTPGDEQFF,TGTGCCAGCAGTTTATCAACCCCCGGGGATGAGCAGTTCTTC
NA,TRBJ2-1,TRBV2,many,CASSSRSSYNEQFF,TGTGCCAGTTCCTCTCGGAGCTCCTACAATGAGCAGTTCTTC
NA,TRBJ1-2,TRBV6-1,NA,CASRGLPNYGYTF,TGTGCCAGCAGAGGTCTCCCTAACTATGGCTACACCTTC
TRBD1,TRBJ2-1,TRBV30,many,CAGWTGTLSYNEQFF,TGTGCCGGGTGGACAGGGACCCTCTCCTACAATGAGCAGTTCTTC
NA,TRBJ1-5,TRBV20-1,many,CSARHSPLYSNQPQHF,TGCAGTGCTAGGCATTCTCCCCTTTATAGCAATCAGCCCCAGCATTTT
TRBD2,TRBJ2-3,TRBV20-1,NA,CSASGTSEFRDTQYF,TGCAGTGCTAGTGGGACTAGTGAGTTTAGGGATACGCAGTATTTT
TRBD1,TRBJ2-1,TRBV27,many,CASSSGQGNNEQFF,TGTGCCAGCAGCTCGGGACAGGGGAACAATGAGCAGTTCTTC
NA,TRBJ1-6,TRBV5-1,NA,CASSLVAGGRGSPLHF,TGCGCCAGCAGCTTGGTAGCGGGGGGCCGGGGATCACCCCTCCACTTT
NA,TRBJ2-7,TRBV2,many,CASSALSGYTYEQYF,TGTGCCAGCAGCGCCTTGTCGGGTTATACCTACGAGCAGTACTTC
NA,TRBJ2-2,TRBV7-9,NA,CASSIPIDSNTGELFF,TGTGCCAGCAGTATCCCAATTGACTCGAACACCGGGGAGCTGTTTTTT
TRBD1,TRBJ1-1,TRBV2,many,CASSAWDRELNTEAFF,TGTGCCAGCAGTGCGTGGGACAGGGAATTGAACACTGAAGCTTTCTTT
NA,TRBJ2-7,TRBV27,many,CASSLSAESSYEQYF,TGTGCCAGCAGTTTATCGGCGGAGAGCTCCTACGAGCAGTACTTC
TRBD2,TRBJ2-7,TRBV20-1,many,CSARFNSGNEQYF,TGCAGTGCTAGGTTTAATAGCGGGAACGAGCAGTACTTC
TRBD2,TRBJ2-1,TRBV28,NA,CASSLVGRADEQFF,TGTGCCAGCAGTTTAGTCGGGAGGGCCGATGAGCAGTTCTTC
NA,TRBJ1-1,TRBV14,few,CASSQYRGAMNTEAFF,TGTGCCAGCAGCCAATATCGTGGGGCGATGAACACTGAAGCTTTCTTT
NA,TRBJ1-5,TRBV2,many,CASGGREYQPQHF,TGTGCCAGCGGAGGCAGGGAGTATCAGCCCCAGCATTTT
NA,TRBJ2-7,TRBV4-1,NA,CASSQGAGSLYEQYF,TGCGCCAGCAGCCAAGGCGCGGGAAGCTTATACGAGCAGTACTTC
NA,TRBJ2-7,TRBV6-5,few,CASSYSMVNYGQYF,TGTGCCAGCAGTTACTCGATGGTGAACTACGGGCAGTACTTC
NA,TRBJ1-2,TRBV28,many,CASKLGPIPGGYTF,TGTGCCAGCAAATTAGGTCCTATCCCGGGGGGCTACACCTTC